These T cell receptor beta chains were read from a single sample in a study of shared clonotypes between healthy human individuals. Libraries were prepared by immunoSEQ multiplex PCR; TCRdb keeps only in-frame clonotypes and omits some of them. The sample comprises a few hundred thousand clones, around 86% of which are singletons, and around 15% rests with the top ten. Sample: memory CD8+ T cells sorted from blood. Receptors originate from a man aged 18 to 29 in good health. Both conserved end residues are part of each CDR3. D genes are given only for firm matches. Only part of the rows carry a size: once, few, many, or a class if the clone is expanded.

CDR3aa: CASSVAENSPLHF
CDR3nt: TGTGCCAGCAGCGTAGCCGAAAACTCACCCCTCCACTTT
v_gene: TRBV9
j_gene: TRBJ1-6
abundance: .
d_gene: .

CDR3aa: CASSLEGFLGEQYF
CDR3nt: TGTGCCAGCAGTTTAGAAGGGTTCCTGGGCGAGCAGTACTTC
v_gene: TRBV28
j_gene: TRBJ2-7
abundance: .
d_gene: .

CDR3aa: CASSPGLVVNNEQFF
CDR3nt: TGTGCCAGCAGCCCAGGGCTCGTCGTCAACAATGAGCAGTTCTTC
v_gene: TRBV28
j_gene: TRBJ2-1
abundance: few
d_gene: .

CDR3aa: CASSLTGGRYEQYF
CDR3nt: TGCGCCAGCAGCTTGACAGGGGGCAGGTACGAGCAGTACTTC
v_gene: TRBV5-1
j_gene: TRBJ2-7
abundance: .
d_gene: TRBD1

CDR3aa: CSVSPAESDGQNTGELFF
CDR3nt: TGCAGCGTCTCCCCCGCAGAATCAGACGGGCAGAACACCGGGGAGCTGTTTTTT
v_gene: TRBV29-1
j_gene: TRBJ2-2
abundance: .
d_gene: .

CDR3aa: CASSFPTSGREDEQFF
CDR3nt: TGTGCCAGCAGCTTTCCGACTAGCGGGAGGGAGGATGAGCAGTTCTTC
v_gene: TRBV5-4
j_gene: TRBJ2-1
abundance: .
d_gene: TRBD2

CDR3aa: CASSSGEESPLHF
CDR3nt: TGTGCCAGCAGTTCAGGGGAAGAGTCACCCCTCCACTTT
v_gene: TRBV7-6
j_gene: TRBJ1-6
abundance: few
d_gene: .

CDR3aa: CATSPYSLVGTQYF
CDR3nt: TGTGCCACCAGCCCCTACTCCCTTGTAGGTACGCAGTATTTT
v_gene: TRBV15
j_gene: TRBJ2-3
abundance: .
d_gene: .

CDR3aa: CASSLTGTANYGYTF
CDR3nt: TGTGCCAGCAGCTTGACAGGGACAGCTAACTATGGCTACACCTTC
v_gene: TRBV7-9
j_gene: TRBJ1-2
abundance: .
d_gene: TRBD1

CDR3aa: CASSEGLGYEQYF
CDR3nt: TGTGCCAGCAGTGAGGGCCTAGGGTACGAGCAGTACTTC
v_gene: TRBV2
j_gene: TRBJ2-7
abundance: .
d_gene: .

CDR3aa: CASSPPGGVYGYTF
CDR3nt: TGTGCCAGCAGCCCCCCAGGGGGCGTCTATGGCTACACCTTC
v_gene: TRBV27
j_gene: TRBJ1-2
abundance: .
d_gene: TRBD1

CDR3aa: CASRGQGNSYEQYF
CDR3nt: TGTGCCAGCAGGGGACAGGGGAACTCCTACGAGCAGTACTTC
v_gene: TRBV28
j_gene: TRBJ2-7
abundance: .
d_gene: TRBD1

CDR3aa: CASSTLHLGQETQYF
CDR3nt: TGTGCCAGTAGTACACTACATTTGGGTCAAGAGACCCAGTACTTC
v_gene: TRBV19
j_gene: TRBJ2-5
abundance: .
d_gene: .

CDR3aa: CASSLHRDRDSTGELFF
CDR3nt: TGTGCCAGTAGTCTCCACCGGGACAGGGACAGCACCGGGGAGCTGTTTTTT
v_gene: TRBV19
j_gene: TRBJ2-2
abundance: .
d_gene: TRBD1

CDR3aa: CASSSAVGVPSYEQYF
CDR3nt: TGTGCCAGCAGTTCCGCAGTGGGCGTTCCCTCCTACGAGCAGTACTTC
v_gene: TRBV28
j_gene: TRBJ2-7
abundance: .
d_gene: .

CDR3aa: CASSDPGGPGYEQYF
CDR3nt: TGTGCCAGCAGCGACCCAGGGGGCCCCGGCTACGAGCAGTACTTC
v_gene: TRBV9
j_gene: TRBJ2-7
abundance: .
d_gene: TRBD1

CDR3aa: CASSQDAPVQGSYNEQFF
CDR3nt: TGCGCCAGCAGCCAAGATGCCCCCGTACAGGGCTCCTACAATGAGCAGTTCTTC
v_gene: TRBV4-1
j_gene: TRBJ2-1
abundance: .
d_gene: .

CDR3aa: CASSYGSGPYEQYF
CDR3nt: TGTGCCAGCAGTTACGGTTCAGGGCCCTACGAGCAGTACTTC
v_gene: TRBV6-5
j_gene: TRBJ2-7
abundance: .
d_gene: .

CDR3aa: CASSLEGTTSTDTQYF
CDR3nt: TGTGCCAGCAGCTTGGAAGGGACAACTAGCACAGATACGCAGTATTTT
v_gene: TRBV5-4
j_gene: TRBJ2-3
abundance: .
d_gene: .

CDR3aa: CASSLSQGSYNEQFF
CDR3nt: TGCGCCAGCAGCTTGAGTCAGGGTTCTTACAATGAGCAGTTCTTC
v_gene: TRBV5-1
j_gene: TRBJ2-1
abundance: .
d_gene: .

CDR3aa: CASSLGAPGKNIQYF
CDR3nt: TGTGCCAGCAGTTTGGGGGCGCCGGGCAAAAACATTCAGTACTTC
v_gene: TRBV27
j_gene: TRBJ2-4
abundance: .
d_gene: .

CDR3aa: CASSLGGGFAYNEQFF
CDR3nt: TGTGCCAGCAGCTTAGGGGGCGGGTTCGCCTACAATGAGCAGTTCTTC
v_gene: TRBV11-2
j_gene: TRBJ2-1
abundance: .
d_gene: .

CDR3aa: CASSLVVASGDNEQFF
CDR3nt: TGTGCCAGCAGCTTAGTAGTGGCTAGCGGAGACAATGAGCAGTTCTTC
v_gene: TRBV7-9
j_gene: TRBJ2-1
abundance: few
d_gene: TRBD2

CDR3aa: CASSPGHEYEQYF
CDR3nt: TGTGCCAGCAGCCCTGGACACGAATACGAGCAGTACTTC
v_gene: TRBV7-9
j_gene: TRBJ2-7
abundance: many
d_gene: .

CDR3aa: CASREEAGDTQYF
CDR3nt: TGCGCCAGCAGGGAGGAGGCGGGAGATACGCAGTATTTT
v_gene: TRBV10-1
j_gene: TRBJ2-3
abundance: once
d_gene: .

CDR3aa: CASSQLRTGKDYGYTF
CDR3nt: TGTGCCAGCTCACAACTTAGGACAGGGAAGGACTATGGCTACACCTTC
v_gene: TRBV18
j_gene: TRBJ1-2
abundance: few
d_gene: TRBD1

CDR3aa: CASSPDGILVDEQFF
CDR3nt: TGTGCCAGCAGCCCGGACGGGATATTAGTAGATGAGCAGTTCTTC
v_gene: TRBV7-9
j_gene: TRBJ2-1
abundance: few
d_gene: .

CDR3aa: CSVVYPEMVYEQYF
CDR3nt: TGCAGCGTTGTGTATCCCGAGATGGTTTACGAGCAGTACTTC
v_gene: TRBV29-1
j_gene: TRBJ2-7
abundance: .
d_gene: .

CDR3aa: CASSLERFLTPSDTIYF
CDR3nt: TGTGCCAGCAGCTTGGAAAGGTTCCTTACGCCCTCGGACACCATATATTTT
v_gene: TRBV5-6
j_gene: TRBJ1-3
abundance: .
d_gene: .

CDR3aa: CASSLEVGFYEQYF
CDR3nt: TGTGCCAGCAGCTTAGAAGTCGGATTCTACGAGCAGTACTTC
v_gene: TRBV11-2
j_gene: TRBJ2-7
abundance: .
d_gene: .

CDR3aa: CASSLRQPQYNEQFF
CDR3nt: TGTGCCAGCAGCCTCCGACAGCCACAATACAATGAGCAGTTCTTC
v_gene: TRBV7-9
j_gene: TRBJ2-1
abundance: .
d_gene: .

CDR3aa: CASSYSDGTLSYEQYF
CDR3nt: TGTGCCAGCAGTTACTCAGACGGGACCCTCTCCTACGAGCAGTACTTC
v_gene: TRBV6-5
j_gene: TRBJ2-7
abundance: .
d_gene: .

CDR3aa: CASSPRVFSHQPQHF
CDR3nt: TGTGCCAGCAGTCCCAGGGTCTTCTCCCATCAGCCCCAGCATTTT
v_gene: TRBV27
j_gene: TRBJ1-5
abundance: many
d_gene: .

CDR3aa: CSVASRTSGRVRWETQYF
CDR3nt: TGCAGCGTCGCCTCCAGGACTAGCGGGAGGGTGAGGTGGGAGACCCAGTACTTC
v_gene: TRBV29-1
j_gene: TRBJ2-5
abundance: once
d_gene: TRBD2

CDR3aa: CASSPGPGSDEQYF
CDR3nt: TGTGCCAGCAGCCCCGGACCGGGATCGGACGAGCAGTACTTC
v_gene: TRBV6-5
j_gene: TRBJ2-7
abundance: .
d_gene: .

CDR3aa: CASSTMTGSPIYF
CDR3nt: TGTGCCAGCAGCACTATGACAGGGAGCCCCATATATTTT
v_gene: TRBV7-6
j_gene: TRBJ1-3
abundance: .
d_gene: TRBD1

CDR3aa: CASSLAGISGNTIYF
CDR3nt: TGTGCCAGCAGCTTAGCGGGCATATCTGGAAACACCATATATTTT
v_gene: TRBV7-8
j_gene: TRBJ1-3
abundance: .
d_gene: .

CDR3aa: CASSLDQGRRPLHF
CDR3nt: TGCGCCAGCAGCTTGGACCAGGGGCGACGTCCCCTCCACTTT
v_gene: TRBV5-1
j_gene: TRBJ1-6
abundance: .
d_gene: .

CDR3aa: CASSLGLAGVGGELFF
CDR3nt: TGTGCCAGCAGTTTGGGGCTAGCGGGTGTTGGAGGGGAGCTGTTTTTT
v_gene: TRBV27
j_gene: TRBJ2-2
abundance: .
d_gene: TRBD2

CDR3aa: CASSMYGTDTQYF
CDR3nt: TGTGCCAGTAGTATGTACGGCACAGATACGCAGTATTTT
v_gene: TRBV19
j_gene: TRBJ2-3
abundance: .
d_gene: .

CDR3aa: CASSPPIPVGEKLFF
CDR3nt: TGTGCCAGCTCACCCCCTATTCCGGTCGGTGAAAAACTGTTTTTT
v_gene: TRBV18
j_gene: TRBJ1-4
abundance: few
d_gene: .

CDR3aa: CASSFGLNEQFF
CDR3nt: TGTGCCAGCAGCTTCGGGTTGAATGAGCAGTTCTTC
v_gene: TRBV5-6
j_gene: TRBJ2-1
abundance: .
d_gene: .

CDR3aa: CASSPRDMNTEAFF
CDR3nt: TGTGCCAGCAGCCCGCGGGACATGAACACTGAAGCTTTCTTT
v_gene: TRBV7-9
j_gene: TRBJ1-1
abundance: .
d_gene: .

CDR3aa: CSVEDQGLEGETQYF
CDR3nt: TGCAGCGTTGAAGATCAGGGACTAGAGGGGGAGACCCAGTACTTC
v_gene: TRBV29-1
j_gene: TRBJ2-5
abundance: .
d_gene: TRBD2

CDR3aa: CASSPGTGGQPQHF
CDR3nt: TGTGCCAGCAGCCCGGGGACAGGGGGTCAGCCCCAGCATTTT
v_gene: TRBV7-9
j_gene: TRBJ1-5
abundance: .
d_gene: TRBD1

CDR3aa: CASSTGRRQYF
CDR3nt: TGTGCCAGCAGCACCGGGAGACGTCAGTACTTC
v_gene: TRBV7-9
j_gene: TRBJ2-4
abundance: .
d_gene: .

CDR3aa: CASSASGNGGYTF
CDR3nt: TGCGCCAGCAGCGCATCGGGAAACGGGGGCTACACCTTC
v_gene: TRBV5-1
j_gene: TRBJ1-2
abundance: .
d_gene: .

CDR3aa: CASSPAGESYGYTF
CDR3nt: TGTGCCAGCAGTCCCGCGGGGGAGAGCTATGGCTACACCTTC
v_gene: TRBV27
j_gene: TRBJ1-2
abundance: .
d_gene: .

CDR3aa: CASSPVWLDNQPQHF
CDR3nt: TGTGCCAGCAGCCCCGTCTGGCTAGACAATCAGCCCCAGCATTTT
v_gene: TRBV27
j_gene: TRBJ1-5
abundance: once
d_gene: .

CDR3aa: CASAGTSGPNSYEQYF
CDR3nt: TGTGCCAGCGCGGGGACTAGCGGGCCCAATTCCTACGAGCAGTACTTC
v_gene: TRBV6-6
j_gene: TRBJ2-7
abundance: .
d_gene: TRBD2

CDR3aa: CASSYSPGLFEQYF
CDR3nt: TGTGCCAGCAGTTACTCTCCAGGGCTTTTCGAGCAGTACTTC
v_gene: TRBV6-5
j_gene: TRBJ2-7
abundance: .
d_gene: .

CDR3aa: CASSDNSQPQHF
CDR3nt: TGTGCCAGCAGTGATAACTCTCAGCCCCAGCATTTT
v_gene: TRBV6-5
j_gene: TRBJ1-5
abundance: once
d_gene: .

CDR3aa: CASGATSGGAGEQYF
CDR3nt: TGTGCCAGTGGGGCCACTAGCGGGGGGGCCGGTGAGCAGTACTTC
v_gene: TRBV27
j_gene: TRBJ2-7
abundance: .
d_gene: TRBD2

CDR3aa: CASFGDYNEQFF
CDR3nt: TGTGCCAGTTTCGGGGACTACAATGAGCAGTTCTTC
v_gene: TRBV19
j_gene: TRBJ2-1
abundance: .
d_gene: .

CDR3aa: CASSPASLSGFGSPLHF
CDR3nt: TGCGCCAGCAGCCCAGCGTCCCTCTCAGGTTTCGGTTCACCCCTCCACTTT
v_gene: TRBV4-3
j_gene: TRBJ1-6
abundance: .
d_gene: .

CDR3aa: CASSLTDTQYF
CDR3nt: TGCGCCAGCAGCCTAACAGATACGCAGTATTTT
v_gene: TRBV4-1
j_gene: TRBJ2-3
abundance: few
d_gene: .

CDR3aa: CASSPNPTGLEQYF
CDR3nt: TGTGCCAGCAGCCCAAACCCGACAGGGCTCGAGCAGTACTTC
v_gene: TRBV9
j_gene: TRBJ2-7
abundance: .
d_gene: TRBD1

CDR3aa: CSVEEDTAYEQYF
CDR3nt: TGCAGCGTTGAAGAGGACACTGCCTACGAGCAGTACTTC
v_gene: TRBV29-1
j_gene: TRBJ2-7
abundance: few
d_gene: .

CDR3aa: CASSQDLTLSPQWGDTQYF
CDR3nt: TGCGCCAGCAGCCAAGATCTAACCCTCTCACCCCAGTGGGGGGATACGCAGTATTTT
v_gene: TRBV4-3
j_gene: TRBJ2-3
abundance: .
d_gene: .

CDR3aa: CASSSPYETTDTQYF
CDR3nt: TGTGCCAGCAGCTCACCCTATGAAACAACAGATACGCAGTATTTT
v_gene: TRBV7-9
j_gene: TRBJ2-3
abundance: many
d_gene: .